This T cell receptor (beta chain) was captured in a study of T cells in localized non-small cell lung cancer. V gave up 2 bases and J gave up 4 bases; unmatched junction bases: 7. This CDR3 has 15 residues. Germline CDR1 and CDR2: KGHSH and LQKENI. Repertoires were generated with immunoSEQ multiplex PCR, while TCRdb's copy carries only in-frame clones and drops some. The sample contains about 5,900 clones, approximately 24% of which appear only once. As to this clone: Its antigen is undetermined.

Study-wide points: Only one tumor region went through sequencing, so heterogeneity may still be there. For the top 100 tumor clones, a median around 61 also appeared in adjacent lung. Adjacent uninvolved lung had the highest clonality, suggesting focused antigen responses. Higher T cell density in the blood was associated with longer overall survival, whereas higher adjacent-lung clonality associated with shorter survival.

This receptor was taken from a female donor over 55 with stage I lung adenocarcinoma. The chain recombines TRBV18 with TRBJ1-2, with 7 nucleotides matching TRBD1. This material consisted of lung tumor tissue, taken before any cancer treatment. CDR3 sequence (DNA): TGTGCCAGCTCACCAGGGGGACAGACTCTCTATGGCTACACCTTC. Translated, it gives CASSPGGQTLYGYTF.